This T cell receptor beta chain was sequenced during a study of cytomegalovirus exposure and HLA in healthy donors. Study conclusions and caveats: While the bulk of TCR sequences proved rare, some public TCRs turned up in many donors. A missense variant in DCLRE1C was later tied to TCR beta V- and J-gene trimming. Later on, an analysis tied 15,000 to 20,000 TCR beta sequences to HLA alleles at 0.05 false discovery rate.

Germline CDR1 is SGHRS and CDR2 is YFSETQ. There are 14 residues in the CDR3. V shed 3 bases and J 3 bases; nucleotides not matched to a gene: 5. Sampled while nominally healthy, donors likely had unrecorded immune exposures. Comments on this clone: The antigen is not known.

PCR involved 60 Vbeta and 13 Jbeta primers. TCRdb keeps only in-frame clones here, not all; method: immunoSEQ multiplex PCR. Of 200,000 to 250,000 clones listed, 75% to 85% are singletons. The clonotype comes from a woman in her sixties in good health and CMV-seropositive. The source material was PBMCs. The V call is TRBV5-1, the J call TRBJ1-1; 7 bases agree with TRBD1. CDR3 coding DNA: TGCGCCAGCAGCTCAGGGGGTTGGGACACTGAAGCTTTCTTT. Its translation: CASSSGGWDTEAFF.